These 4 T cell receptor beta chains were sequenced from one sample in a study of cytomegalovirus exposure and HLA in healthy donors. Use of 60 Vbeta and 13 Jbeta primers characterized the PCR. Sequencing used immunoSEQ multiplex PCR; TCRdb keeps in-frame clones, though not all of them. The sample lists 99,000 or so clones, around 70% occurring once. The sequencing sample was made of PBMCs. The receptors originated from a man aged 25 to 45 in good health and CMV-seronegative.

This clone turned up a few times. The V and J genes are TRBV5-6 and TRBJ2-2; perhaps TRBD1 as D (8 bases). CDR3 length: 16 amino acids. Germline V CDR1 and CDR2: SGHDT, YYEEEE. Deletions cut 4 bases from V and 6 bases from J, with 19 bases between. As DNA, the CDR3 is TGTGCCAGCAGCGGGAGGGCCCAGGGGGCCGCCGGGGAGCTGTTTTTT. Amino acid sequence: CASSGRAQGAAGELFF.

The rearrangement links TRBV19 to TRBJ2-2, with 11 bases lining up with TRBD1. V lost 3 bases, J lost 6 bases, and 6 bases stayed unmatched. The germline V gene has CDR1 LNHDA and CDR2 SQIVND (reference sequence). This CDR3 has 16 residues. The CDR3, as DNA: TGTGCCAGTAGTATCGGCAGGGGACAGGGGGCCGGGGAGCTGTTTTTT. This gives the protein CASSIGRGQGAGELFF. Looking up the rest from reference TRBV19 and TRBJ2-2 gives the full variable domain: DGGITQSPKYLFRKEGQNVTLSCEQNLNHDAMYWYRQDPGQGLRLIYYSQIVNDFQKGDIAEGYSVSREKKESFPLTVTSAQKNPTAFYLCASSIGRGQGAGELFFGEGSRLTVL.

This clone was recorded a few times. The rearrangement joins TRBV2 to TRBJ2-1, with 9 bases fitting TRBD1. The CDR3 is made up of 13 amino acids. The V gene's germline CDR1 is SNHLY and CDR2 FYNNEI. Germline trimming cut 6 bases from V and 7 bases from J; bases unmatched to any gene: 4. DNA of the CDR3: TGTGCCAGCAGGGGGACAGGGCGAAATGAGCAGTTCTTC. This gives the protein CASRGTGRNEQFF.

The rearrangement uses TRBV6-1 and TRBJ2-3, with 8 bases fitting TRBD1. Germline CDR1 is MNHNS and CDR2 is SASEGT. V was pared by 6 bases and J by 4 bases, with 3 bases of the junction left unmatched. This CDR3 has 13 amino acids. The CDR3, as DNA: TGTGCCAGCAGCGACAGGGGAGCAGATACGCAGTATTTT. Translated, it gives CASSDRGADTQYF.